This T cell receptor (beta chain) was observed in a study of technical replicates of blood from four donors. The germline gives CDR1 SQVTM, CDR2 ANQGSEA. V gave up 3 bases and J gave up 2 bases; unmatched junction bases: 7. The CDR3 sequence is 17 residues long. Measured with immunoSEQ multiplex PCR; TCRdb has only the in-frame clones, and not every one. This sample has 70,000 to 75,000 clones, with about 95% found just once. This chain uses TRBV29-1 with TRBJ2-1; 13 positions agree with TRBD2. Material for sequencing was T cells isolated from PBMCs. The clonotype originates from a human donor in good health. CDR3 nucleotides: TGCAGCGTTGAGTCCTTCACTAGCGGGAGGGCCTACAATGAGCAGTTCTTC. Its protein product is CSVESFTSGRAYNEQFF.